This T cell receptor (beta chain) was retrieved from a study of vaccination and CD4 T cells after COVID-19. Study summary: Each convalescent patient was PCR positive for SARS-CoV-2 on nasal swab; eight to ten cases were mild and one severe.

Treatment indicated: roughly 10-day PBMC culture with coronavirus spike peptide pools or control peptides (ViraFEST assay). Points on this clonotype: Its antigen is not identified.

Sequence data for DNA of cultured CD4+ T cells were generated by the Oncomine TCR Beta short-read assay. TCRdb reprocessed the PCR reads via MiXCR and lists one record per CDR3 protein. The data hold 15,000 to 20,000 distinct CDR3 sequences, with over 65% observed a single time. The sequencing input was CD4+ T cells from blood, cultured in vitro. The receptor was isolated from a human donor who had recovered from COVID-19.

The CDR3 loop is CASSPLTGEGPAQHF. CDR3 nucleotides: TGTGCCAGTAGTCCCCTGACAGGGGAGGGCCCGGCCCAGCATTTT. V is TRBV19 and J is TRBJ1-5; 8 nucleotides align to TRBD1. The V and J ends lost 5 bases and 11 bases, in that order; junction bases with no gene match: 14. This CDR3 has 15 amino acids. CDR1 and CDR2 from the germline V gene are LNHDA and SQIVND (reference sequence). Filled out from reference TRBV19 and TRBJ1-5, the complete variable domain reads DGGITQSPKYLFRKEGQNVTLSCEQNLNHDAMYWYRQDPGQGLRLIYYSQIVNDFQKGDIAEGYSVSREKKESFPLTVTSAQKNPTAFYLCASSPLTGEGPAQHFGDGTRLSIL.